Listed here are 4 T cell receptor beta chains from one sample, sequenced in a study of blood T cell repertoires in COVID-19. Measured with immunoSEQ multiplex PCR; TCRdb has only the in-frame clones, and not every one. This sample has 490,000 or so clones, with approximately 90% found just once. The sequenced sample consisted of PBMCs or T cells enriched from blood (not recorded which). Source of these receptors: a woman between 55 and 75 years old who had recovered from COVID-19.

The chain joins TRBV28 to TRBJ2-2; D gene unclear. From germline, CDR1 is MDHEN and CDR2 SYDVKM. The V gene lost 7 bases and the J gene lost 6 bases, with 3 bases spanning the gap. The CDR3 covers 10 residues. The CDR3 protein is CASTSGELFF. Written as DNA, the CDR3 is TGTGCCAGCACTTCCGGGGAGCTGTTTTTT.

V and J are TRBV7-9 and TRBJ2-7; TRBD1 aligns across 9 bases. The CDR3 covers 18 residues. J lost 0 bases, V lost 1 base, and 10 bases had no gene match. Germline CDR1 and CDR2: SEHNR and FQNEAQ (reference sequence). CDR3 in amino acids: CASSLGPLGTGSSYEQYF. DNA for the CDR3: TGTGCCAGCAGCTTAGGGCCCCTCGGGACAGGGAGCTCCTACGAGCAGTACTTC.

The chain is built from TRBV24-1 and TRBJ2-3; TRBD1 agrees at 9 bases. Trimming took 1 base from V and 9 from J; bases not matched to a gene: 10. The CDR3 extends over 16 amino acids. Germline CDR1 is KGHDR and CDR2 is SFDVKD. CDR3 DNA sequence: TGTGCCACCAGTGATTTTCCGGGACAGGGCCCCGGGACGCAGTATTTT. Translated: CATSDFPGQGPGTQYF.

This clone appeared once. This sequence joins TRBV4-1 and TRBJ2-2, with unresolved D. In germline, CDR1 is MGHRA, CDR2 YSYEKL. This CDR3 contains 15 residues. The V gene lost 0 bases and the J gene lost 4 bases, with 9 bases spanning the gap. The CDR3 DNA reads TGCGCCAGCAGCCAAGATCTTCGAGTCACCGGGGAGCTGTTTTTT. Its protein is CASSQDLRVTGELFF.